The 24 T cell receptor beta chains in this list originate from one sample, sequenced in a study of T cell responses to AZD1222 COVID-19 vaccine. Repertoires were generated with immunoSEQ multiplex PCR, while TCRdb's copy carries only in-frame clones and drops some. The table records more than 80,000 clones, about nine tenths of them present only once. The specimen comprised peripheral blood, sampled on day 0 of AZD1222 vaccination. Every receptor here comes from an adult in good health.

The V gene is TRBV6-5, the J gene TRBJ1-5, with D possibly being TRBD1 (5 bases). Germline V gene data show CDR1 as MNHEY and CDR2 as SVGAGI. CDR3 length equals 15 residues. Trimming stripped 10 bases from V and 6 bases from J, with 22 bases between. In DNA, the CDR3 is TGTGCCACCCGGGGGGACTTACAAGGCGGTCAGCCCCAGCATTTT. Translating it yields CATRGDLQGGQPQHF.

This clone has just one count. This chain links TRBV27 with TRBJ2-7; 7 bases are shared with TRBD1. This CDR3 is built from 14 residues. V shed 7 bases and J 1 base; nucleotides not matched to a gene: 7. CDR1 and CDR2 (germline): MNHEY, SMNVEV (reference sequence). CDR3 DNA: TGTGCCAGCACCCTCAGACAGGGATCCTACGAGCAGTACTTC. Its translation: CASTLRQGSYEQYF.

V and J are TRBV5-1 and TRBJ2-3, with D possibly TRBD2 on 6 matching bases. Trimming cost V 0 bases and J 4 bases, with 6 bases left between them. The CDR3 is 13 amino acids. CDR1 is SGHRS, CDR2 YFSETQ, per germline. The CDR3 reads CASSLAGADTQYF. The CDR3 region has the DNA TGCGCCAGCAGCTTGGCGGGGGCAGATACGCAGTATTTT.

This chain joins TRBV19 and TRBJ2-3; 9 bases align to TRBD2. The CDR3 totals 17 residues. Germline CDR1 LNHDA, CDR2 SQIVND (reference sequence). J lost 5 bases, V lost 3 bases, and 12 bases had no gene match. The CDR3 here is CASSISSGTYPRDTQYF. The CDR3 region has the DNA TGTGCCAGTAGTATTTCTAGCGGGACCTACCCAAGAGATACGCAGTATTTT. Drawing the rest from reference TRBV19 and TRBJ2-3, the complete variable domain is DGGITQSPKYLFRKEGQNVTLSCEQNLNHDAMYWYRQDPGQGLRLIYYSQIVNDFQKGDIAEGYSVSREKKESFPLTVTSAQKNPTAFYLCASSISSGTYPRDTQYFGPGTRLTVL.

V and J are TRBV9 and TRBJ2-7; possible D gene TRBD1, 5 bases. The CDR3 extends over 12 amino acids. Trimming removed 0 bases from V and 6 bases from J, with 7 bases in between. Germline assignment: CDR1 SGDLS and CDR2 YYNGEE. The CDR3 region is CASSVGQSEQYF. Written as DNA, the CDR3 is TGTGCCAGCAGCGTAGGACAGTCCGAGCAGTACTTC.

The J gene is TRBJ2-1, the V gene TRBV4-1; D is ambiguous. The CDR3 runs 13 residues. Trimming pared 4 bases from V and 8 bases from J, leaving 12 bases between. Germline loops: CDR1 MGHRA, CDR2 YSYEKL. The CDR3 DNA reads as TGCGCCAGCAGCCCCTGGTCCCAAGATGAGCAGTTCTTC. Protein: CASSPWSQDEQFF.

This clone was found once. The CDR3 is CASSVDGSNQPQHF. CDR3 bases: TGTGCCAGCAGTGTGGATGGTAGCAATCAGCCCCAGCATTTT. The chain recombines TRBV6-4 with TRBJ1-5; D remains ambiguous. The CDR3 has 14 residues. Trimming cost V 4 bases and J 0 bases, with 7 bases left between them. Looked up from germline, CDR1 is MRHNA and CDR2 is SNTAGT.

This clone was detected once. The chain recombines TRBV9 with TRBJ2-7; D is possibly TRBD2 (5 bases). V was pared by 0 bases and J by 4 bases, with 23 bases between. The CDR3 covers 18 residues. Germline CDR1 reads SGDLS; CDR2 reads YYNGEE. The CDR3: CASSVAGRAYELRYEQYF. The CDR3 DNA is TGTGCCAGCAGCGTAGCCGGGCGGGCGTACGAACTACGATACGAGCAGTACTTC.

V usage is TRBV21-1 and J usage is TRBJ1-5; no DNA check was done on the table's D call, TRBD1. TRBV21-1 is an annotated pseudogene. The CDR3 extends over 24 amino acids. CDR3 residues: CASSKDDVRPPGQGIDQGCQPQHF. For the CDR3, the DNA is TGTGCCAGCAGCAAAGATGACGTACGCCCTCCGGGACAGGGAATCGACCAAGGATGCCAGCCCCAGCATTTT.

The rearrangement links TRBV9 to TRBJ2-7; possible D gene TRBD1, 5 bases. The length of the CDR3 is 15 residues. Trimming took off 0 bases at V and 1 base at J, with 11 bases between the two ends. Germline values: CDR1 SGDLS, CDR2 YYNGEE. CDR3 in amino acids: CASSVGSTASYEQYF. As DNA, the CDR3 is TGTGCCAGCAGCGTAGGGTCGACAGCATCCTACGAGCAGTACTTC. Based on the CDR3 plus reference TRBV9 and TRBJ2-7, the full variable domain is DSGVTQTPKHLITATGQRVTLRCSPRSGDLSVYWYQQSLDQGLQFLIQYYNGEERAKGNILERFSAQQFPDLHSELNLSSLELGDSALYFCASSVGSTASYEQYFGPGTRLTVT.

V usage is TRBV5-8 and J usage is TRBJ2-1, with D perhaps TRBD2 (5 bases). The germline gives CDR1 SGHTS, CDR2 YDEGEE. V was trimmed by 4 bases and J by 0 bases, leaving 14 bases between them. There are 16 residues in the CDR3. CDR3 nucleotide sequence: TGTGCCAGCAGCCGAGGGTCACTACCCTCCTACAATGAGCAGTTCTTC. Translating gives CASSRGSLPSYNEQFF.

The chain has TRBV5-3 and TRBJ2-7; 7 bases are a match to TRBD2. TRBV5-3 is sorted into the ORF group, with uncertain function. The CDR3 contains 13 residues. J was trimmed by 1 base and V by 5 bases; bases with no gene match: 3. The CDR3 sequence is CARRSGASYEQYF. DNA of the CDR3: TGTGCCAGAAGGAGCGGGGCTTCCTACGAGCAGTACTTC.

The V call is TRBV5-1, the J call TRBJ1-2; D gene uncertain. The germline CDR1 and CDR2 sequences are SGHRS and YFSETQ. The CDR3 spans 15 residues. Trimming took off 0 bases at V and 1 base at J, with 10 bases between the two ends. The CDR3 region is CASSLAAGHNYGYTF. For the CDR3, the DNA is TGCGCCAGCAGCTTGGCGGCAGGCCATAACTATGGCTACACCTTC.

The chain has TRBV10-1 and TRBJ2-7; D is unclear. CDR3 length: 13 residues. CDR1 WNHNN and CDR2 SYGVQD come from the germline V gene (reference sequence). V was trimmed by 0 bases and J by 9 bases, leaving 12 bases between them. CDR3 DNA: TGCGCCAGCAGTGAGTCGGCTACCAGCCTGCAGTACTTC. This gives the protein CASSESATSLQYF.

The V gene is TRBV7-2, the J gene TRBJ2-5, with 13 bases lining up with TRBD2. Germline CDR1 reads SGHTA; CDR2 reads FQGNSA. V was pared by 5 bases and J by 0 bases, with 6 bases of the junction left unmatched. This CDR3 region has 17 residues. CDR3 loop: CASSLGLAGTYQETQYF. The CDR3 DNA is TGTGCCAGCAGCCTGGGACTAGCGGGGACGTACCAAGAGACCCAGTACTTC.

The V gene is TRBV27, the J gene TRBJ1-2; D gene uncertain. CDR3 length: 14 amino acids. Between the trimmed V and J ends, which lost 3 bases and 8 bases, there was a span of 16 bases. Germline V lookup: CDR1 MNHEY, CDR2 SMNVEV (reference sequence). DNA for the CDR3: TGTGCCAGCAGTTTTCAAAGAGGGCTCGGGGGCTACACCTTC. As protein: CASSFQRGLGGYTF.

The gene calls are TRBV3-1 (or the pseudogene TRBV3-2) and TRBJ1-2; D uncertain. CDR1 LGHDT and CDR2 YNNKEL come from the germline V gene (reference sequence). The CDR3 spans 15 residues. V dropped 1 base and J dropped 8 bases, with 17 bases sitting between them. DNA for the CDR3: TGTGCCAGCAGCCAAGCTCTAAATCTCCGCCGCGGCTACACCTTC. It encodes CASSQALNLRRGYTF.

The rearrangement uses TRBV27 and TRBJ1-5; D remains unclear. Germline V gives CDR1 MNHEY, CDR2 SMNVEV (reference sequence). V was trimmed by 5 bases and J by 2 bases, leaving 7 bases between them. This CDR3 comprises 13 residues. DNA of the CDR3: TGTGCCAGCAGTCCGTTGGGCAATCAGCCCCAGCATTTT. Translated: CASSPLGNQPQHF.

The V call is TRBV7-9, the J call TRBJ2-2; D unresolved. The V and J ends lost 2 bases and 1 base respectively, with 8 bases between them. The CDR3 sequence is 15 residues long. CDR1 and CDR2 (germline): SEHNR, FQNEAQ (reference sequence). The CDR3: CASSLLSVNTGELFF. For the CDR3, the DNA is TGTGCCAGCAGCTTACTATCAGTGAACACCGGGGAGCTGTTTTTT.

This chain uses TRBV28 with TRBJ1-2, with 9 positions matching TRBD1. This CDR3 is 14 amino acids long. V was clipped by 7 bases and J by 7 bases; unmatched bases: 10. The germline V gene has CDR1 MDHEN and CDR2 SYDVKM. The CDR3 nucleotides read TGTGCCAGCACCGACGGGACAGGGAGAGGTGGCTACACCTTC. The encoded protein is CASTDGTGRGGYTF.

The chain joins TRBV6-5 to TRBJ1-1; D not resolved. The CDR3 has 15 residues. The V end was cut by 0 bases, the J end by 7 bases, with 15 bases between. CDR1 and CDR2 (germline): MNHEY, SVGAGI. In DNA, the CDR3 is TGTGCCAGCAGTTACTCGTTCAATGGAGAGGGTGAAGCTTTCTTT. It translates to CASSYSFNGEGEAFF.

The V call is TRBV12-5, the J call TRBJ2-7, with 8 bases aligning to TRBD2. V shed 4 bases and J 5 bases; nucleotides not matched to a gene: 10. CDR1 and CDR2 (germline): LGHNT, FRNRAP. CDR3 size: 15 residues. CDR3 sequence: CASGSGTRSSHEQYF. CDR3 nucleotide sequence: TGTGCTAGTGGTTCCGGGACTAGGAGTTCCCACGAGCAGTACTTC. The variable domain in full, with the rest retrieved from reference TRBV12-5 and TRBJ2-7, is DARVTQTPRHKVTEMGQEVTMRCQPILGHNTVFWYRQTMMQGLELLAYFRNRAPLDDSGMPKDRFSAEMPDATLATLKIQPSEPRDSAVYFCASGSGTRSSHEQYFGPGTRLTVT.

CDR3: CASSPRGGGSYNEQFF. DNA for the CDR3: TGTGCCAGCTCACCACGCGGCGGGGGCTCCTACAATGAGCAGTTCTTC. This rearrangement joins TRBV18 to TRBJ2-1, with 7 bases that match TRBD2. Germline CDR1 reads KGHSH; CDR2 reads LQKENI. The V gene end was trimmed by 1 base and the J gene end by 0 bases; junction bases not matched to a gene: 3. This CDR3 is 16 amino acids long.

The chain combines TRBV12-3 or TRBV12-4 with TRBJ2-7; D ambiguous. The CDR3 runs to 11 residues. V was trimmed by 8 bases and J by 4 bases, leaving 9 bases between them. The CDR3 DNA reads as TGTGCCAGCTGTACAGCGTACGAGCAGTACTTC. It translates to CASCTAYEQYF.